Presented here are 9 T cell receptor beta chains from one specimen sequenced in a study of T-cell reconstitution after alpha-beta-depleted transplantation in children. Preparation of the TCRbeta library was carried out with unique molecular identifiers. Each CDR3 protein gets one entry after TCRdb re-called the PCR reads with MiXCR. The sample lists around 300,000 distinct CDR3 sequences, roughly 7.8% occurring once. Study conclusions and caveats: T cells produced anew were the main source of T-cell counts and diversity one year after transplant.

No antigen has been assigned to these receptors. The source was peripheral blood, collected 360 days after TCRalphabeta/CD19-depleted stem cell transplant. Receptors were obtained from a female patient aged 2-15 years who had a stem cell transplant for Fanconi anemia, so the T cells may come from the graft donor.

A few counts support this clonotype. The chain has TRBV7-3 and TRBJ1-6; TRBD1 agrees at 7 bases. The CDR3 length is 14 residues. Per the germline V gene, CDR1 is SGHTA and CDR2 is FQGTGA. V gave up 0 bases and J gave up 10 bases; unmatched junction bases: 3. The CDR3 coding sequence is TGTGCCAGCAGCTTAACAGGGGGCAGATCACCCCTCCACTTT. It encodes CASSLTGGRSPLHF.

DNA of the CDR3: TGTGCCAGCAGCCAAGGGGGACTTGTATACGAGCAGTACGTC. Protein product: CASSQGGLVYEQYV. This rearrangement joins TRBV14 to TRBJ2-7, with TRBD2 as a possible D gene (6 bases). V gave up 1 base and J gave up 4 bases, with 11 bases separating them. This CDR3 has 14 residues. Germline-derived CDR1 and CDR2 are SGHDN and FVKESK.

This clonotype appeared many times. V usage is TRBV10-3 and J usage is TRBJ2-1; no definite D call. Germline lookup yields CDR1 ENHRY and CDR2 SYGVKD. This CDR3 spans 14 amino acids. The ends were cut back, 0 bases at V and 4 bases at J, with 7 bases in the middle. The CDR3 DNA is TGTGCCATCAGTGAGTCAGGGTATTACAATGAGCAGTTCTTC. Its translation is CAISESGYYNEQFF.

This clonotype turned up a few times. The chain joins TRBV28 to TRBJ2-6; 9 nucleotides agree with TRBD1. The V gene's germline CDR1 is MDHEN and CDR2 SYDVKM. The CDR3 is 17 residues long. The junction had 3 bases not matched to a gene; V was cut back by 1 base and J by 2 bases. The CDR3 DNA follows: TGTGCCAGCAGTTTATTTGGGACAGGGACTGGGGCCAACGTCCTGACTTTC. It yields the protein CASSLFGTGTGANVLTF. Full variable domain (missing parts from reference TRBV28 and TRBJ2-6): DVKVTQSSRYLVKRTGEKVFLECVQDMDHENMFWYRQDPGLGLRLIYFSYDVKMKEKGDIPEGYSVSREKKERFSLILESASTNQTSMYLCASSLFGTGTGANVLTFGAGSRLTVL.

This clonotype was seen at least ten times. The chain employs TRBV28 and TRBJ2-2; 10 nucleotides line up with TRBD2. In germline, CDR1 is MDHEN, CDR2 SYDVKM. Trimming removed 11 bases from V and 2 bases from J; junction bases left unmatched: 8. The CDR3 totals 15 residues. In DNA form, the CDR3 reads TGTGCCTCTGGTAGCGGGGGGACTAACACCGGGGAGCTGTTTTTT. Translated, it gives CASGSGGTNTGELFF.

In its sample, this clonotype was seen many times. The rearrangement links TRBV6-6 to TRBJ2-1; TRBD2 agrees at 13 bases. Trimming cost V 0 bases and J 6 bases; bases outside gene matches: 2. The V gene's germline CDR1 is MNHNY and CDR2 SVGAGI (reference sequence). This CDR3 has 16 residues. CDR3 in amino acids: CASSYSRLAGGNEQFF. The DNA for the CDR3 is TGTGCCAGCAGTTACTCCCGACTAGCGGGAGGCAATGAGCAGTTCTTC.

The rearrangement uses TRBV20-1 and TRBJ2-5, with 8 bases lining up with TRBD1. The CDR3 runs 12 residues. With V trimmed by 5 bases and J by 5 bases, 4 bases remained unmatched. Looked up from germline, CDR1 is DFQATT and CDR2 is SNEGSKA (reference sequence). The chain's CDR3 is CSAWDRLETQYF. The CDR3 DNA reads as TGCAGTGCTTGGGACAGGTTGGAGACCCAGTACTTC.

This clonotype has at least ten counts. The CDR3 loop reads CASSRALSYEQYF. In DNA, the CDR3 is TGTGCCAGCAGTAGGGCGCTCTCCTACGAGCAGTACTTC. The chain recombines TRBV27 with TRBJ2-7; D gene uncertain. Germline V gene lookup returns CDR1 MNHEY and CDR2 SMNVEV (reference sequence). V shed 5 bases and J shed 0 bases, with 8 bases lying between them. The CDR3 sequence is 13 residues long.

This chain uses TRBV28 with TRBJ1-5; D not resolved. V was cut by 4 bases and J by 1 base, with 14 bases left in between. The CDR3 length is 16 residues. The germline V gene encodes CDR1 MDHEN and CDR2 SYDVKM. Here the CDR3 DNA reads TGTGCCAGCAGTTACGGACTGTCCCTAAGCAATCAGCCCCAGCATTTT. Protein: CASSYGLSLSNQPQHF.